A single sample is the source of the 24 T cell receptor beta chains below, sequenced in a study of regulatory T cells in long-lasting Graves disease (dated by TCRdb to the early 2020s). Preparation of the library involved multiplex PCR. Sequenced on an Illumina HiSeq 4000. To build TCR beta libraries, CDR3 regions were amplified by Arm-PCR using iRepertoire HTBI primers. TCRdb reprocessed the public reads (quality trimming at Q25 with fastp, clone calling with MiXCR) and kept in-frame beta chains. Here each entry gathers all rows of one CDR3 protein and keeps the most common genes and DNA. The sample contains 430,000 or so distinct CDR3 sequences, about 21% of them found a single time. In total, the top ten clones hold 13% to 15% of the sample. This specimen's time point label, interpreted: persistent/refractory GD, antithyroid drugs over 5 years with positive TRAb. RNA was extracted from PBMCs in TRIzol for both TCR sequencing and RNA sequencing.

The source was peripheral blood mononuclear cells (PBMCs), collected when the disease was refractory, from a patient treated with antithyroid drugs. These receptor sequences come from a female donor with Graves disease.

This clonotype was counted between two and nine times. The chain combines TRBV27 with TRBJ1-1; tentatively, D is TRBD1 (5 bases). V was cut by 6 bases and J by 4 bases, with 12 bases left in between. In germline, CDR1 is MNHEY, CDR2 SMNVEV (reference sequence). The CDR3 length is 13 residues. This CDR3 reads CASSLGATTEAFF. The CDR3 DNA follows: TGTGCCAGCAGCCTCGGGGCGACCACTGAAGCTTTCTTT.

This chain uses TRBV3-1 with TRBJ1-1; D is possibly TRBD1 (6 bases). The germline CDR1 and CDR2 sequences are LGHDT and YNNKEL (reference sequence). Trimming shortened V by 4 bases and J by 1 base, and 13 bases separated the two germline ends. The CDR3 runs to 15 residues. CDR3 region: CASSRTTGSNTEAFF. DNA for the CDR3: TGTGCCAGCAGCCGAACAACAGGGTCGAACACTGAAGCTTTCTTT.

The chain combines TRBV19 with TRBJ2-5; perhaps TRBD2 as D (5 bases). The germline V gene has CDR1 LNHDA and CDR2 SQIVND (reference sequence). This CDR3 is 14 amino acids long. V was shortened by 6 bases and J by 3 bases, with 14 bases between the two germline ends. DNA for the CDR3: TGTGCCAGTAGCCCCCAGAGAGCGGAAGAGACCCAGTACTTC. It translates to CASSPQRAEETQYF.

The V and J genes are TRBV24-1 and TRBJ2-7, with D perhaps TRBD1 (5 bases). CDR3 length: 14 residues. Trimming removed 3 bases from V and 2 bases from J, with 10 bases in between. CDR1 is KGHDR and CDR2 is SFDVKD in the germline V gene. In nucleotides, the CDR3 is TGTGCCACCAGTGATACCGACAGACCCTACGAGCAGTACTTC. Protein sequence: CATSDTDRPYEQYF.

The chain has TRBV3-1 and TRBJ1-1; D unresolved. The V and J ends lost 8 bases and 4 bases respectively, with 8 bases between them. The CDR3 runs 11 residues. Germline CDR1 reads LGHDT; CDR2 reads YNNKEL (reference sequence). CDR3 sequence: CASGAGTEAFF. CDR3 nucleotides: TGTGCCAGCGGCGCGGGCACTGAAGCTTTCTTT.

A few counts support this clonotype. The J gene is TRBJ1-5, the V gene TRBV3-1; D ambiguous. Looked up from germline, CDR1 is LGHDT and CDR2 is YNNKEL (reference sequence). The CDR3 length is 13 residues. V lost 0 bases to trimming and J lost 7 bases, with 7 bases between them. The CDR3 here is CASSQEGRQPQHF. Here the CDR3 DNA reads TGTGCCAGCAGCCAAGAAGGGAGGCAGCCCCAGCATTTT.

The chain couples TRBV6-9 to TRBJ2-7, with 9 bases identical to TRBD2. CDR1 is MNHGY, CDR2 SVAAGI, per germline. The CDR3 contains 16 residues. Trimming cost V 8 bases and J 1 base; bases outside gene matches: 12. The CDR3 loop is CASLAGSGGQSYEQYF. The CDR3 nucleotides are TGTGCCAGCCTAGCCGGAAGCGGGGGGCAGTCCTACGAGCAGTACTTC.

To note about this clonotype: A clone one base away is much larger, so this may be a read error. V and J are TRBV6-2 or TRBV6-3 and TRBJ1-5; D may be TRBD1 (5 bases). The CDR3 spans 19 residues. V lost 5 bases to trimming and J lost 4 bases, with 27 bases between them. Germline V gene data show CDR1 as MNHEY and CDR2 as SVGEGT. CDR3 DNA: TGTGCCAGCAGTGGACCCAACGACAGATTCTACCATAATAATCAGCCCCAGCATTTT. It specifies CASSGPNDRFYHNNQPQHF.

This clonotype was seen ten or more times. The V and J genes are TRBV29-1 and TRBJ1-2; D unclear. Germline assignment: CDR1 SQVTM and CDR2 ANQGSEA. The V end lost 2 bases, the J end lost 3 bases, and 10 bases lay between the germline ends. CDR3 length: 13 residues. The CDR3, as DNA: TGCAGCGTTGAAAGCGGTACAGACTATGGCTACACCTTC. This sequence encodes CSVESGTDYGYTF.

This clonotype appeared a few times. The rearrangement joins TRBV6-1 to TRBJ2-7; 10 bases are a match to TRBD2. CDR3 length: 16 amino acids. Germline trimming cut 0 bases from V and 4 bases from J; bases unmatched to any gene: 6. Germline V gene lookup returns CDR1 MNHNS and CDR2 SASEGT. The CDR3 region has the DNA TGTGCCAGCAGTGAAGCCGGACTAGCGGCAAGATACGAGCAGTACTTC. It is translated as CASSEAGLAARYEQYF.

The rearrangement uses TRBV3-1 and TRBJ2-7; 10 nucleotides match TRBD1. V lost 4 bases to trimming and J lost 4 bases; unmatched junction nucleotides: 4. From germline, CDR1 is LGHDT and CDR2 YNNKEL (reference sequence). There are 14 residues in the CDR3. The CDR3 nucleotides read TGTGCCAGCAGCCGACGACAGGGGGCTTACGAGCAGTACTTC. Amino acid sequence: CASSRRQGAYEQYF.

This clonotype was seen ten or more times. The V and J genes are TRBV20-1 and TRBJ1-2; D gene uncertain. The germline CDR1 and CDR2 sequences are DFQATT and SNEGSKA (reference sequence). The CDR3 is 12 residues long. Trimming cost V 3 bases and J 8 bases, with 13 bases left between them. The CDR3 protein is CSARDALRGYTF. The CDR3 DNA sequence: TGCAGTGCTAGGGACGCCTTGAGGGGCTACACCTTC.

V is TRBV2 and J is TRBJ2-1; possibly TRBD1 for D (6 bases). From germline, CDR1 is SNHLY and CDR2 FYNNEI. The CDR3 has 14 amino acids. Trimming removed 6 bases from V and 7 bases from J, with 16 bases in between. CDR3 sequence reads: CASSRQVLVNEQFF. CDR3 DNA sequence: TGTGCCAGCAGCCGACAGGTCCTGGTTAATGAGCAGTTCTTC.

The CDR3 loop reads CAASQVPYPQETQYF. The CDR3 nucleotides read TGTGCCGCCTCACAGGTACCCTATCCTCAAGAGACCCAGTACTTC. This chain links TRBV15 with TRBJ2-5, with a weak D call TRBD1 (5 bases). From germline, CDR1 is LNHNV and CDR2 YYDKDF (reference sequence). V gave up 11 bases and J gave up 2 bases, with 21 bases separating them. CDR3 length equals 15 residues.

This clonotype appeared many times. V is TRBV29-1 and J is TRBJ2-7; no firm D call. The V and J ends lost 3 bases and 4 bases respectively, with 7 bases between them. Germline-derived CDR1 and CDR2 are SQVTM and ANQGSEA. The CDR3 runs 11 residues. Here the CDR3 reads CSVDVGYEQYF. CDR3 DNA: TGCAGCGTTGACGTCGGGTACGAGCAGTACTTC.

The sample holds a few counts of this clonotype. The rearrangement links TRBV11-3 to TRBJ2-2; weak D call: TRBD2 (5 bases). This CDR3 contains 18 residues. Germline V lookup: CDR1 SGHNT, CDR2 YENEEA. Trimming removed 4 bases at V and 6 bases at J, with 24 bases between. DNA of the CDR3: TGTGCCAGCAGCTATGGGCCTGGAGGAGCTTTGGATTCCGGGGAGCTGTTTTTT. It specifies CASSYGPGGALDSGELFF.

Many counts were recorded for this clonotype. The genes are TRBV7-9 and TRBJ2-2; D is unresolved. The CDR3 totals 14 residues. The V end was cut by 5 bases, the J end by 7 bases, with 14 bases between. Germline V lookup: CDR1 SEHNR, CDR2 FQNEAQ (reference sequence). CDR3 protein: CASSQLEFIGELFF. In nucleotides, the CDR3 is TGTGCCAGCAGCCAGCTGGAGTTCATCGGGGAGCTGTTTTTT.

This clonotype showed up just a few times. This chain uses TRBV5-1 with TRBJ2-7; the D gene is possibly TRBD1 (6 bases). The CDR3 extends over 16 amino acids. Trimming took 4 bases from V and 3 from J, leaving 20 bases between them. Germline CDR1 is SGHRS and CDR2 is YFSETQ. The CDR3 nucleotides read TGCGCCAGCAGCCTTAGTTCCGGGACAACCCACTACGAGCAGTACTTC. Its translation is CASSLSSGTTHYEQYF.

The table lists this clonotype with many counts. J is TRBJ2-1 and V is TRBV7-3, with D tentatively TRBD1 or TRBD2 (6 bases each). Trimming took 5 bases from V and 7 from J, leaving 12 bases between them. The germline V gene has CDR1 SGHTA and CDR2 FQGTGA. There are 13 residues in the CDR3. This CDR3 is CASSVKGGNEQFF. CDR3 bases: TGTGCCAGCAGCGTTAAAGGGGGGAATGAGCAGTTCTTC. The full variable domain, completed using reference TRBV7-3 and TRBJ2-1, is GAGVSQTPSNKVTEKGKYVELRCDPISGHTALYWYRQSLGQGPEFLIYFQGTGAADDSGLPNDRFFAVRPEGSVSTLKIQRTERGDSAVYLCASSVKGGNEQFFGPGTRLTVL.

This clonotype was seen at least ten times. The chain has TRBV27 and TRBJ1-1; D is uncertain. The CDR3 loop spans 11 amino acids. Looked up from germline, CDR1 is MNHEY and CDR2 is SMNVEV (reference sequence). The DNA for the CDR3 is TGTGCTTCGGTAGAGGGCACTGAAGCTTTCTTT. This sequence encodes CASVEGTEAFF.

CDR3 bases: TGTGCCAGCAGCGATGGACAGGGACTTTACAATTCACCCCTCCACTTT. This sequence encodes CASSDGQGLYNSPLHF. The chain recombines TRBV7-2 with TRBJ1-6; 8 bases match TRBD1. In germline, CDR1 is SGHTA, CDR2 FQGNSA. The V segment lost 5 bases and the J segment 7 bases; nucleotides outside the gene matches: 10. There are 16 residues in the CDR3.

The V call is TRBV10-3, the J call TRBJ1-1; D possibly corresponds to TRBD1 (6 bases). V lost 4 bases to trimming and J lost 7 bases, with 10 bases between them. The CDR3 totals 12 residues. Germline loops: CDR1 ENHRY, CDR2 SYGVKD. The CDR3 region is CAISGTDIEAFF. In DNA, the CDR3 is TGTGCCATCAGTGGGACAGACATTGAAGCTTTCTTT.

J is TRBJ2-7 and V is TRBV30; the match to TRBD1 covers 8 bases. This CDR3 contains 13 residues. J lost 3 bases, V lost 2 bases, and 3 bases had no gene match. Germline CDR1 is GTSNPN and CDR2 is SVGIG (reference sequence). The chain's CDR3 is CAWSRQGFYEQYF. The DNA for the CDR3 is TGTGCCTGGAGTAGACAGGGGTTCTACGAGCAGTACTTC.

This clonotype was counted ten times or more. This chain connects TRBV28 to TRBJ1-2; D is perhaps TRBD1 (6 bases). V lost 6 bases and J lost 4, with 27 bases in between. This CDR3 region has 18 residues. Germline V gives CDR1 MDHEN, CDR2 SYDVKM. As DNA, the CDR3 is TGTGCCAGCAGGGGAGACGACAGGAACCTTAAAGCGCTCTATGGCTACACCTTC. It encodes CASRGDDRNLKALYGYTF.